This is a list of T cell receptor beta chains from one sample in a study of blood T cell repertoires in COVID-19. This table comes from immunoSEQ multiplex PCR, and its TCRdb copy is limited to in-frame clones, with some not included. Of 150,000 to 200,000 clones listed, over 80% are singletons. Material: peripheral blood. All receptors come from a woman between 65 and 79 years old with acute or convalescent COVID-19. CDR3s include the opening cysteine and the closing phenylalanine or tryptophan. The D gene is left open where the match is weak. The size entry is marked missing in some rows and otherwise reads once, few, many or a size class.

clone size	V gene	D gene	J gene	CDR3 DNA	CDR3 protein
-	TRBV10-3	TRBD1	TRBJ1-2	TGTGCCATCAGTGAGACAGGGGTATGGGATAACTATGGCTACACCTTC	CAISETGVWDNYGYTF
few	TRBV16	-	TRBJ1-2	TGTGCCAGCAGCCACGGTGTCGTTAAGTTCGATGGCTACACCTTC	CASSHGVVKFDGYTF
-	TRBV5-4	-	TRBJ1-6	TGTGCCAGCAGCCCGGGTTCCGGGGGGAATTCACCCCTCCACTTT	CASSPGSGGNSPLHF
-	TRBV28	TRBD2	TRBJ2-3	TGTGCCAGCAGTTCAAATTTCAGAGCGGGAGGTCTGGCAGATACGCAGTATTTT	CASSSNFRAGGLADTQYF
-	TRBV28	TRBD2	TRBJ2-1	TGTGCCAGCAGTTTAGGGGCCCAGCGGGAGCTCCTCTTC	CASSLGAQRELLF
once	TRBV5-1	TRBD1	TRBJ1-6	TGCGCCAGCAGTTTGGACAGGGGCGATAATTCACCCCTCCACTTT	CASSLDRGDNSPLHF
once	TRBV6-5	TRBD2	TRBJ2-1	TGTGCCACCTTAGCGGGGGCCTACAATGAGCAGTTCTTC	CATLAGAYNEQFF
medium-sized	TRBV4-1	-	TRBJ1-3	TGCGCCAGCGCCGAGATTTTGACTGGAAACACCATATATTTT	CASAEILTGNTIYF
-	TRBV2	TRBD1	TRBJ1-5	TGTGCCAGCAGTGAAGCCAGGGCAGGGGGACAGCCCCAGCATTTT	CASSEARAGGQPQHF
few	TRBV24-1	-	TRBJ2-3	TGTGCCACCAGTGATTTCGGCACAGATACGCAGTATTTT	CATSDFGTDTQYF
-	TRBV27	TRBD1	TRBJ1-5	TGTGCCAGCAGCACTGGACAGGGGCACCAGCCCCAGCATTTT	CASSTGQGHQPQHF
once	TRBV19	-	TRBJ1-2	TGTGCCAGTACTCGGAGTCTCGGGGGGCGGCTCTATGGCTACACCTTC	CASTRSLGGRLYGYTF
-	TRBV6-2/TRBV6-3	TRBD2	TRBJ2-2	TGTGCCAGCAGCCCTAGCCGGGGGGACACCGGGGAGCTGTTTTTT	CASSPSRGDTGELFF
-	TRBV27	-	TRBJ1-1	TGTGCCAGCAGTTTAGGAGGGCCCCTGAACACTGAAGCTTTCTTT	CASSLGGPLNTEAFF
-	TRBV11-3	TRBD1	TRBJ2-7	TGTGCCAGCAGACCTATACAGGGGGCCGCTGGTAAAGGAACCTACGAGCAGTACTTC	CASRPIQGAAGKGTYEQYF
-	TRBV19	-	TRBJ2-7	TGTGCCAGTGCCCTCCTTGAGCAGGGGCCCTACGAGCAGTACTTC	CASALLEQGPYEQYF
-	TRBV2	-	TRBJ1-6	TGTGCCAGCACCGGCAGGGCCAATTCACCCCTCCACTTT	CASTGRANSPLHF
-	TRBV4-1	-	TRBJ1-1	TGCGCCAGCAGCCAACTAGGGGGCACTGAAGCTTTCTTT	CASSQLGGTEAFF
-	TRBV4-1	-	TRBJ1-1	TGCGCCAGCAGCCAAAGGGCGGGCGGCACTGAAGCTTTCTTT	CASSQRAGGTEAFF
-	TRBV5-1	-	TRBJ2-1	TGCGCCAGCAAAGAGAGTTACAATGAGCAGTTCTTC	CASKESYNEQFF
-	TRBV12-3/TRBV12-4	-	TRBJ1-1	TGTGCCAGCAGTCCACAGCTGAACACTGAAGCTTTCTTT	CASSPQLNTEAFF
once	TRBV5-1	-	TRBJ1-1	TGCGCCAGCAGCTTGGAGAAAGGGAGAAACACTGAAGCTTTCTTT	CASSLEKGRNTEAFF
-	TRBV5-1	TRBD2	TRBJ2-6	TGCGCCAGCAGCTTGTTCCTAGCGGGGGGCAGCTCTGGGGCCAACGTCCTGACTTTC	CASSLFLAGGSSGANVLTF
-	TRBV29-1	TRBD1	TRBJ1-1	TGCAGCGGCCGACAGGGGGGGAACACTGAAGCTTTCTTT	CSGRQGGNTEAFF
-	TRBV6-5	-	TRBJ1-4	TGTGCCAGCAGTTACTCGATACAGGCTTCTAATGAAAAACTGTTTTTT	CASSYSIQASNEKLFF
-	TRBV6-6	-	TRBJ2-1	TGTGCCAGCCGCCTATCTGGGCAGGGGATTTACAATGAGCAGTTCTTC	CASRLSGQGIYNEQFF
few	TRBV7-9	-	TRBJ2-7	TGTGCCAGCAGCTTCACCGGGTTCGAATACGAGCAGTACTTC	CASSFTGFEYEQYF
-	TRBV2	-	TRBJ1-1	TGTGCCAGCAGTAGCCAACTGAACACTGAAGCTTTCTTT	CASSSQLNTEAFF
-	TRBV10-2	TRBD2	TRBJ2-3	TGCGCCAGCAGTGTTGCTAGCGGGGGGGTTGGGGATACGCAGTATTTT	CASSVASGGVGDTQYF
-	TRBV2	TRBD2	TRBJ2-2	TGTGCCAGCAGTGAATTGGGACTAGCGGGGCAAAAAGCACCTGGCGGGGAGCTGTTTTTT	CASSELGLAGQKAPGGELFF
-	TRBV15	-	TRBJ1-3	TGTGCCACCAGCAGAGGTGATCAGGTTGGTGGAAACACCATATATTTT	CATSRGDQVGGNTIYF
-	TRBV28	TRBD1	TRBJ1-2	TGTGCCAGCAGTTCCTTGACAGGGGGCTATGGCTACACCTTC	CASSSLTGGYGYTF
-	TRBV6-2/TRBV6-3	-	TRBJ2-3	TGTGCCAGCAGTTCAGTCCGGGCAGATACGCAGTATTTT	CASSSVRADTQYF
-	TRBV11-2	TRBD1	TRBJ1-6	TGTGCCAGCAGCTTTTCGGCCAGGGGGCAATCACCCCTCCACTTT	CASSFSARGQSPLHF
few	TRBV3-1/TRBV3-2	-	TRBJ1-6	TGTGCCAGCACCCCCGGGGGCTATAATTCACCCCTCCACTTT	CASTPGGYNSPLHF
-	TRBV12-3/TRBV12-4	-	TRBJ1-5	TGTGCCAGCAGCCGGGGAGGCAATCAGCCCCAGCATTTT	CASSRGGNQPQHF
once	TRBV6-2/TRBV6-3	TRBD1	TRBJ2-1	TGTGCCAGCAGTTCCCCGGGACAGGGTATGGTTGAGCAGTTCTTC	CASSSPGQGMVEQFF
-	TRBV7-8	-	TRBJ2-3	TGTGCCAGCACCCAAGTCGGGGTAGCGGATACGCAGTATTTT	CASTQVGVADTQYF
-	TRBV10-3	-	TRBJ2-7	TGTGCCATCAGTGAGGGACAGCGCTACGAGCAGTACTTC	CAISEGQRYEQYF
-	TRBV9	TRBD1	TRBJ2-7	TGTGCCAGCAGCACCGCAGGGGGCGCCGAGCAGTACTTC	CASSTAGGAEQYF
-	TRBV18	TRBD1	TRBJ2-5	TGTGCCAGCTCACGGGGACAGCAAAACCAAGAGACCCAGTACTTC	CASSRGQQNQETQYF
-	TRBV7-9	-	TRBJ2-7	TGTGCCAGCAGCTTAGCGCTGGTAGCTGGCTACGAGCAGTACTTC	CASSLALVAGYEQYF
-	TRBV7-2	-	TRBJ1-2	TGTGCCAGCAGCTTAGTTAGGGGGGGAGGCTACACCTTC	CASSLVRGGGYTF
-	TRBV7-2	-	TRBJ2-5	TGTGCCAGCAGCTTAGCAGCGTTAGCACAGACCCAGTACTTC	CASSLAALAQTQYF
-	TRBV24-1	-	TRBJ2-2	TGTGCCACCAGTGGAGCACCGGGTTACTACACCGGGGAGCTGTTTTTT	CATSGAPGYYTGELFF
once	TRBV7-9	-	TRBJ1-2	TGTGCCAGCAGCCCGGTGGGGGGTAGCGGCTATGGCTACACCTTC	CASSPVGGSGYGYTF
once	TRBV5-4	TRBD1	TRBJ1-1	TGTGCCAGCAGCATCCCCGGGACAGGGGGGAACACTGAAGCTTTCTTT	CASSIPGTGGNTEAFF
-	TRBV18	TRBD2	TRBJ2-7	TGTGCCAGCTCACCAAGACTAGCGGGATTCAAGTACTTC	CASSPRLAGFKYF
few	TRBV7-2	TRBD2	TRBJ2-7	TGTGCCAGCACCTTAGGGCTAGCGGGGAAGAAAGGGTACGAGCAGTACTTC	CASTLGLAGKKGYEQYF
-	TRBV3-1/TRBV3-2	-	TRBJ1-6	TGTGCCAGCAGCCAAGTGGGGGGGAGGGACGGACACTATAATTCACCCCTCCACTTT	CASSQVGGRDGHYNSPLHF
-	TRBV10-1	-	TRBJ1-2	TGCGCCAGCATTGGAGGTTACTATGGCTACACCTTC	CASIGGYYGYTF
-	TRBV5-1	TRBD1	TRBJ2-3	TGCGCCAGCAGCCAGGGACAGGGGGCAGGCGATACGCAGTATTTT	CASSQGQGAGDTQYF
-	TRBV30	-	TRBJ1-4	TGTGCCTGGAGTAAAGGGGGGGCTCTCGAAAAACTGTTTTTT	CAWSKGGALEKLFF
-	TRBV30	TRBD2	TRBJ2-1	TGTGCCTGGAGTGTAGCTGGGGGGAACCCCGGGACTAGCGGAGAGCAGTTCTTC	CAWSVAGGNPGTSGEQFF
-	TRBV28	-	TRBJ1-1	TGTGCCAGCAGTTTATCCCGGGAGGGTGAAGCTTTCTTT	CASSLSREGEAFF
-	TRBV5-1	-	TRBJ2-2	TGCGCCAGCAGCTTACAGGACACCGGGGAGCTGTTTTTT	CASSLQDTGELFF
-	TRBV6-5	TRBD2	TRBJ2-7	TGTGCCAGCACTACCGGACTAGCGGGAAAACGCCAGCAGTACTTC	CASTTGLAGKRQQYF
-	TRBV29-1	TRBD1	TRBJ2-2	TGCAGCGTCCTGGGACAGGCGAACACCGGGGAGCTGTTTTTT	CSVLGQANTGELFF